These T cell receptor beta chains were read from a single sample in a study of early T cells in non-severe SARS-CoV-2 infection. One entry per CDR3 protein results from TCRdb running MiXCR on the 5' RACE reads. Among roughly 54,000 distinct CDR3 sequences, 5.6% were seen once, and the ten largest hold 6.5% to 8.5%. Sequencing was done on a sample of whole blood. The receptors shown here come from an adult who was a healthcare worker with PCR-confirmed SARS-CoV-2 infection or an uninfected control (not recorded which). The CDR3 runs from the conserved cysteine through the conserved F or W. Fields, in order: J gene, V gene, clone size, D gene, CDR3 protein, CDR3 DNA. A D gene is named only where the DNA matches it firmly. Size values are once, few and many counts, or a class for expanded clones, and some rows have none.

j_gene: TRBJ1-5
v_gene: TRBV7-2
abundance: -
d_gene: -
CDR3aa: CASSRIRGGEQPQHF
CDR3nt: TGTGCCAGCAGCCGGATACGGGGGGGAGAACAGCCCCAGCATTTT

j_gene: TRBJ2-7
v_gene: TRBV5-4
abundance: -
d_gene: -
CDR3aa: CASSPPGHFPYEQYF
CDR3nt: TGTGCCAGCAGCCCTCCGGGACACTTTCCCTACGAGCAGTACTTC

j_gene: TRBJ2-7
v_gene: TRBV28
abundance: many
d_gene: TRBD2
CDR3aa: CASSLARRGTSGSRSEQYF
CDR3nt: TGTGCCAGCAGTTTGGCGCGCCGGGGGACTAGCGGGAGCCGGAGTGAGCAGTACTTC

j_gene: TRBJ2-5
v_gene: TRBV6-5
abundance: many
d_gene: -
CDR3aa: CASSYSGYGEETQYF
CDR3nt: TGTGCCAGCAGTTACTCGGGTTATGGGGAAGAGACCCAGTACTTC

j_gene: TRBJ2-3
v_gene: TRBV5-1
abundance: -
d_gene: -
CDR3aa: CASGLGTVDTQYF
CDR3nt: TGCGCCAGCGGACTGGGGACTGTTGATACGCAGTATTTT

j_gene: TRBJ1-2
v_gene: TRBV12-3/TRBV12-4
abundance: many
d_gene: -
CDR3aa: CASTRTLVGQQGYTF
CDR3nt: TGTGCCAGCACAAGAACGTTAGTTGGGCAACAAGGCTACACCTTC

j_gene: TRBJ1-1
v_gene: TRBV15
abundance: -
d_gene: -
CDR3aa: CATSIGQNTEAFF
CDR3nt: TGTGCCACCAGCATAGGGCAGAACACTGAAGCTTTCTTT

j_gene: TRBJ2-3
v_gene: TRBV5-5
abundance: -
d_gene: TRBD2
CDR3aa: CASSQTSGYLVGGQYF
CDR3nt: TGTGCCAGCAGCCAGACTAGCGGTTACTTGGTTGGCGGGCAGTATTTT

j_gene: TRBJ2-3
v_gene: TRBV7-9
abundance: many
d_gene: -
CDR3aa: CASSSTGKGVTDTQYF
CDR3nt: TGTGCCAGCAGCTCCACAGGGAAGGGTGTAACAGATACGCAGTATTTT

j_gene: TRBJ2-4
v_gene: TRBV7-2
abundance: -
d_gene: TRBD1
CDR3aa: CASSLRTGLTKNIQYF
CDR3nt: TGTGCCAGCAGCCTTCGGACAGGGTTAACCAAAAACATTCAGTACTTC

j_gene: TRBJ1-4
v_gene: TRBV5-1
abundance: many
d_gene: TRBD1
CDR3aa: CASSIQGGIGEKLFF
CDR3nt: TGCGCCAGCAGCATACAGGGGGGGATCGGAGAAAAACTGTTTTTT

j_gene: TRBJ1-5
v_gene: TRBV18
abundance: many
d_gene: TRBD1
CDR3aa: CASSATGGSNQPQHF
CDR3nt: TGTGCCAGCTCAGCGACAGGGGGTAGCAATCAGCCCCAGCATTTT

j_gene: TRBJ1-4
v_gene: TRBV6-5
abundance: -
d_gene: -
CDR3aa: CASSYRSRLNEKLFF
CDR3nt: TGTGCCAGCAGTTACCGGAGCAGGCTTAATGAAAAACTGTTTTTT

j_gene: TRBJ2-2
v_gene: TRBV7-6
abundance: many
d_gene: -
CDR3aa: CASSLRQGNTGELFF
CDR3nt: TGTGCCAGCAGCTTAAGGCAGGGGAACACCGGGGAGCTGTTTTTT

j_gene: TRBJ1-2
v_gene: TRBV20-1
abundance: many
d_gene: TRBD1
CDR3aa: CSASPGTGRAAGYTF
CDR3nt: TGCAGTGCTAGCCCCGGGACAGGCCGGGCAGCTGGCTACACCTTC

j_gene: TRBJ1-2
v_gene: TRBV30
abundance: -
d_gene: -
CDR3aa: CAWRQGANYGYTF
CDR3nt: TGTGCCTGGAGGCAAGGGGCTAACTATGGCTACACCTTC

j_gene: TRBJ2-1
v_gene: TRBV7-8
abundance: many
d_gene: TRBD2
CDR3aa: CASSSTSGSSYNEQFF
CDR3nt: TGTGCCAGCAGCTCCACTAGCGGGAGCTCCTACAATGAGCAGTTCTTC

j_gene: TRBJ2-7
v_gene: TRBV4-2
abundance: many
d_gene: TRBD2
CDR3aa: CASSRMGLAGGLSSYEQYF
CDR3nt: TGTGCCAGCAGCCGGATGGGACTAGCGGGGGGCCTAAGCTCCTACGAGCAGTACTTC

j_gene: TRBJ1-2
v_gene: TRBV5-1
abundance: many
d_gene: -
CDR3aa: CASSSTAYGYTF
CDR3nt: TGCGCCAGCAGTTCGACAGCGTATGGCTACACCTTC

j_gene: TRBJ1-3
v_gene: TRBV30
abundance: many
d_gene: TRBD1
CDR3aa: CAWSSTGARATIYF
CDR3nt: TGTGCCTGGAGTTCGACAGGGGCCAGGGCCACCATATATTTT

j_gene: TRBJ2-1
v_gene: TRBV20-1
abundance: many
d_gene: TRBD2
CDR3aa: CSARTSGQYNEQFF
CDR3nt: TGCAGTGCAAGGACTAGCGGACAATACAATGAGCAGTTCTTC

j_gene: TRBJ2-4
v_gene: TRBV5-1
abundance: many
d_gene: -
CDR3aa: CASSPDGGKAKNIQYF
CDR3nt: TGCGCCAGCAGCCCTGATGGGGGCAAGGCCAAAAACATTCAGTACTTC

j_gene: TRBJ2-6
v_gene: TRBV2
abundance: many
d_gene: -
CDR3aa: CASTEGTARANVLTF
CDR3nt: TGTGCCAGCACCGAAGGAACAGCCCGGGCCAACGTCCTGACTTTC

j_gene: TRBJ1-2
v_gene: TRBV11-1
abundance: many
d_gene: TRBD1
CDR3aa: CASSGDSYYGYTF
CDR3nt: TGTGCCAGCAGCGGGGACAGTTACTATGGCTACACCTTC

j_gene: TRBJ2-3
v_gene: TRBV20-1
abundance: -
d_gene: -
CDR3aa: CSAQGDSTDTQYF
CDR3nt: TGCAGTGCTCAGGGAGATTCAACAGATACGCAGTATTTT

j_gene: TRBJ1-1
v_gene: TRBV14
abundance: many
d_gene: TRBD1
CDR3aa: CASSRQGGRWNTEAFF
CDR3nt: TGTGCCAGCAGCCGGCAGGGGGGAAGGTGGAACACTGAAGCTTTCTTT

j_gene: TRBJ2-4
v_gene: TRBV29-1
abundance: once
d_gene: -
CDR3aa: CSAERQGRNIQYF
CDR3nt: TGCAGCGCCGAGCGCCAGGGGCGAAACATTCAGTACTTC

j_gene: TRBJ2-3
v_gene: TRBV7-2
abundance: many
d_gene: TRBD2
CDR3aa: CASSPREGSTDTQYF
CDR3nt: TGTGCCAGCAGTCCCCGGGAGGGGAGCACAGATACGCAGTATTTT

j_gene: TRBJ2-7
v_gene: TRBV19
abundance: many
d_gene: -
CDR3aa: CASSAGRSAYEQYF
CDR3nt: TGTGCCAGTAGTGCTGGCAGGTCCGCCTACGAGCAGTACTTC

j_gene: TRBJ2-2
v_gene: TRBV11-3
abundance: few
d_gene: -
CDR3aa: CASSSHNTGELFF
CDR3nt: TGTGCCAGCAGCTCCCATAACACCGGGGAGCTGTTTTTT

j_gene: TRBJ1-2
v_gene: TRBV7-8
abundance: few
d_gene: -
CDR3aa: CASSPSEVPYGYTF
CDR3nt: TGTGCCAGCAGTCCCAGCGAGGTCCCTTATGGCTACACCTTC

j_gene: TRBJ1-1
v_gene: TRBV27
abundance: -
d_gene: -
CDR3aa: CASSPWRGGSEAFF
CDR3nt: TGTGCCAGCAGTCCCTGGAGAGGGGGTTCTGAAGCTTTCTTT

j_gene: TRBJ2-7
v_gene: TRBV7-2
abundance: many
d_gene: TRBD1
CDR3aa: CASSHPQGAGEQYF
CDR3nt: TGTGCCAGCAGCCACCCGCAGGGGGCGGGAGAGCAGTACTTC

j_gene: TRBJ1-5
v_gene: TRBV30
abundance: -
d_gene: -
CDR3aa: CAWSVLRGNQPQHF
CDR3nt: TGTGCCTGGAGTGTACTTCGTGGGAATCAGCCCCAGCATTTT

j_gene: TRBJ2-7
v_gene: TRBV28
abundance: -
d_gene: TRBD1
CDR3aa: CASSRDRGYEQYF
CDR3nt: TGTGCCAGCAGCCGGGACAGGGGGTACGAGCAGTACTTC